Described below is a single T cell receptor beta chain sequence and its context. Its cognate antigen is unknown. TCRdb ran MiXCR on the reads and lists one entry per CDR3 protein. Of fewer than 30,000 distinct CDR3 sequences in the sample, around 19% were seen once. The ends lost 5 bases at V and 8 bases at J; junction bases unmatched: 7. Germline V gene data show CDR1 as MNHNS and CDR2 as SASEGT. CDR3 length equals 14 residues. The data belong to a study of T cell repertoires in cytomegalovirus infection. Study-level background: Both recently identified HLA-C-restricted and well-studied HLA-B-restricted CMV epitopes were used in the study. Both a matching HLA type and CMV infection were indicated by public TCR beta signatures.

Study outcomes and limitations: Summed public TCR beta family frequency identified CMV carriers bearing the relevant HLA. HLA-C-restricted CMV clonotypes gave the most frequent clonotype in two of eight donors.

The receptor's source is a human donor in good health (CMV status not recorded). Some clones in this sample may be carry-over from other donors' samples. The chain employs TRBV6-1 and TRBJ2-1; 9 positions match TRBD1. Sequenced here: CD8+ T cells from cultured PBMCs, sampled from culture after CMV antigen stimulation. The CDR3 DNA reads as TGTGCCAGCAGTCCCGGGACAGGGTTCCATGAGCAGTTCTTC. Residues: CASSPGTGFHEQFF.